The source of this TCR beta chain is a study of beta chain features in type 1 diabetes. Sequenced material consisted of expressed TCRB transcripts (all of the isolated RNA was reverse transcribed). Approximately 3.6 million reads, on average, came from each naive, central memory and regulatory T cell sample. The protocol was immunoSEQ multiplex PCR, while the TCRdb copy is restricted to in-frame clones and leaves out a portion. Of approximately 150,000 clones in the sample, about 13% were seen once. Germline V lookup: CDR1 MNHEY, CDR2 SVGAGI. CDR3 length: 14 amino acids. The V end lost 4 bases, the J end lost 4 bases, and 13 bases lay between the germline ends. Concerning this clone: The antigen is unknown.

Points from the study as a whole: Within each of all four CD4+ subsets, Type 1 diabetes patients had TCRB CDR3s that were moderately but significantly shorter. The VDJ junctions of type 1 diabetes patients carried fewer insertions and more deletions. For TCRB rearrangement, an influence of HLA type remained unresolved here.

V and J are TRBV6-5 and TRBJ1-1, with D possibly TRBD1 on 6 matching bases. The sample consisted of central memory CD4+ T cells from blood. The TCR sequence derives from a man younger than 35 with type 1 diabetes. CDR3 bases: TGTGCCAGCAGTTCCCCCAGGGGTAGCACTGAAGCTTTCTTT. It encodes CASSSPRGSTEAFF.